The 22 T cell receptor beta chains given below trace back to one sample, sequenced in a study of blood T cell repertoires in COVID-19. Profiled with immunoSEQ multiplex PCR; TCRdb holds only in-frame clones, not every one. This sample yields approximately 230,000 clones, of which approximately 82% are seen a single time; 15% belongs to the top ten. Sample: PBMCs or T cells enriched from blood (not recorded which). Every receptor here comes from a man aged 40-50 years who had recovered from COVID-19.

The chain joins TRBV5-1 to TRBJ2-6; the D is unclear. The V and J ends lost 4 bases and 1 base respectively, with 12 bases between them. The germline gives CDR1 SGHRS, CDR2 YFSETQ. This CDR3 contains 16 residues. As DNA, the CDR3 is TGCGCCAGCAGCGGCACAACCTTTTCTGGGGCCAACGTCCTGACTTTC. Encoded protein: CASSGTTFSGANVLTF.

CDR3 protein: CASSQDAGGYQETQYF. The DNA for the CDR3 is TGTGCCAGCAGCCAAGATGCGGGGGGCTACCAAGAGACCCAGTACTTC. The V call is TRBV4-2, the J call TRBJ2-5; TRBD2 agrees at 8 bases. This CDR3 contains 16 residues. The germline V gene encodes CDR1 LGHNA and CDR2 YNFKEQ. V gave up 0 bases and J gave up 0 bases; unmatched junction bases: 3.

CDR3 region: CASSPTAGRRDYGYTF. CDR3 bases: TGTGCCAGCAGCCCCACAGCCGGGAGAAGAGACTATGGCTACACCTTC. The chain recombines TRBV5-5 with TRBJ1-2, with D unclear. Germline CDR1 and CDR2: SGHKS and YYEKEE (reference sequence). The CDR3 loop spans 16 amino acids. Trimming removed 4 bases from V and 3 bases from J, with 19 bases in between.

This rearrangement joins TRBV20-1 to TRBJ1-4; D unclear. This CDR3 has 11 residues. V gave up 1 base and J gave up 8 bases, with 5 bases separating them. Germline loops: CDR1 DFQATT, CDR2 SNEGSKA (reference sequence). The CDR3 loop reads CSARAQEKLFF. The CDR3 bases are TGCAGTGCTAGAGCACAGGAAAAACTGTTTTTT.

This chain joins TRBV7-2 and TRBJ2-2; 12 bases align to TRBD2. J gave up 7 bases and V 4 bases, and 7 bases lay outside the gene matches. The V gene's germline CDR1 is SGHTA and CDR2 FQGNSA. The CDR3 extends over 16 amino acids. This CDR3 is CASSSQGLAGNGELFF. DNA for the CDR3: TGTGCCAGCAGCTCCCAAGGACTAGCGGGGAACGGGGAGCTGTTTTTT.

The chain employs TRBV2 and TRBJ2-3, with D perhaps TRBD1 (6 bases). There are 15 residues in the CDR3. Trimming pared 6 bases from V and 1 base from J, leaving 14 bases between. The V gene's germline CDR1 is SNHLY and CDR2 FYNNEI. The CDR3 loop is CASRDRAEGTDTQYF. CDR3 DNA sequence: TGTGCCAGCAGGGACAGAGCCGAGGGCACAGATACGCAGTATTTT.

V and J are TRBV7-9 and TRBJ2-7; D gene unclear. With 3 bases removed from V and 2 bases from J, the gap between germline ends came to 2 bases. This CDR3 is 11 amino acids long. Germline values: CDR1 SEHNR, CDR2 FQNEAQ (reference sequence). The CDR3 protein is CASSFAYEQYF. The CDR3 nucleotides read TGTGCCAGCAGCTTCGCCTACGAGCAGTACTTC.

The rearrangement uses TRBV7-8 and TRBJ1-2, with a weak D call TRBD1 (5 bases). Looked up from germline, CDR1 is SGHVS and CDR2 is FQNEAQ. This CDR3 is 14 amino acids long. V lost 3 bases to trimming and J lost 3 bases, with 11 bases between them. The CDR3 sequence: CASSLMGLYYGYTF. The CDR3 DNA reads as TGTGCCAGCAGCTTGATGGGACTCTACTATGGCTACACCTTC.

The V call is TRBV29-1, the J call TRBJ1-5, with 8 bases matching TRBD1. V lost 1 base and J lost 5; bases outside the gene matches: 1. This CDR3 is built from 13 residues. Germline V gene sequence: CDR1 SQVTM, CDR2 ANQGSEA. CDR3: CSVEVQGDQPQHF. DNA of the CDR3: TGCAGCGTTGAAGTACAGGGGGATCAGCCCCAGCATTTT.

This rearrangement joins TRBV24-1 to TRBJ1-2; D is perhaps TRBD1 (5 bases). Germline CDR1 KGHDR, CDR2 SFDVKD. The CDR3 is 11 amino acids. Trimming pared 7 bases from V and 9 bases from J, leaving 11 bases between. The CDR3 sequence: CATRPGWCYTF. The CDR3 DNA is TGTGCCACCAGGCCAGGGTGGTGCTACACCTTC.

This chain joins TRBV7-3 and TRBJ2-1; TRBD1 aligns across 7 bases. There are 15 residues in the CDR3. Germline CDR1 and CDR2: SGHTA and FQGTGA. V was clipped by 4 bases and J by 2 bases; unmatched bases: 5. The CDR3 spells CASSSGTAAYNEQFF. The CDR3 coding sequence is TGTGCCAGCAGCTCTGGGACAGCCGCCTACAATGAGCAGTTCTTC.

This clone was seen only once. The CDR3 bases are TGTGCCAGTAGTTCTCCGCGACAGGGGTACACTGAAGCTTTCTTT. The encoded protein is CASSSPRQGYTEAFF. This chain joins TRBV19 and TRBJ1-1, with 8 nucleotides matching TRBD1. The CDR3 has 15 amino acids. The trim removed 5 bases at V and 3 bases at J, leaving 8 bases unmatched. CDR1 is LNHDA, CDR2 SQIVND, per germline (reference sequence).

This clone appeared once. The chain is built from TRBV27 and TRBJ2-1, with unresolved D. Deletions cut 6 bases from V and 1 base from J, with 13 bases between. Looked up from germline, CDR1 is MNHEY and CDR2 is SMNVEV (reference sequence). The CDR3 runs to 15 residues. The CDR3 DNA sequence: TGTGCCAGCAGCCTCACGACAATTTCCTACAATGAGCAGTTCTTC. Protein sequence: CASSLTTISYNEQFF.

This clone is a singleton in its sample. This rearrangement joins TRBV28 to TRBJ2-3; D not resolved. Germline V CDR1 and CDR2: MDHEN, SYDVKM. Deletions cut 5 bases from V and 6 bases from J, with 9 bases between. The CDR3 sequence is 12 residues long. CDR3 in DNA: TGTGCCAGCAGTAGTAGTTGGGATACGCAGTATTTT. Translated, it gives CASSSSWDTQYF.

J is TRBJ2-1 and V is TRBV5-1; 7 positions agree with TRBD1. CDR1 is SGHRS and CDR2 is YFSETQ in the germline V gene. The CDR3 totals 14 residues. Trimming took 0 bases from V and 8 from J; bases not matched to a gene: 5. Here the CDR3 reads CASSLEGAKDEQFF. The CDR3 nucleotides read TGCGCCAGCAGCTTGGAGGGGGCAAAGGATGAGCAGTTCTTC.

The chain joins TRBV5-4 to TRBJ1-4; TRBD1 aligns across 9 bases. Germline V gives CDR1 SGHNT, CDR2 YYREEE (reference sequence). After removal of 5 bases from V and 8 bases from J, the junction contained 10 bases not matched to a gene. The CDR3 spans 15 residues. The CDR3 protein is CASSSRTGEGEKLFF. The DNA of the CDR3 is TGTGCCAGCAGTTCACGGACAGGGGAAGGGGAAAAACTGTTTTTT.

The rearrangement uses TRBV14 and TRBJ2-1; 8 nucleotides line up with TRBD1. CDR3 length: 12 residues. Trimming at V came to 4 bases and at J to 14 bases, leaving 7 bases not matched to a gene. CDR1 and CDR2 from the germline V gene are SGHDN and FVKESK. CDR3 in amino acids: CASSLRQGRKFF. The CDR3, as DNA: TGTGCCAGCAGCCTCCGACAGGGGAGGAAGTTCTTC.

This rearrangement joins TRBV18 to TRBJ1-6; 9 nucleotides align to TRBD1. Germline-derived CDR1 and CDR2 are KGHSH and LQKENI. The CDR3 is 17 residues long. J was trimmed by 10 bases and V by 2 bases; bases with no gene match: 12. The CDR3 is CASSPDGRGTGRSPLHF. CDR3 coding DNA: TGTGCCAGCTCACCAGACGGCCGGGGGACAGGGAGATCACCCCTCCACTTT.

The chain combines TRBV28 with TRBJ1-2; D gene unclear. Germline CDR1 and CDR2: MDHEN and SYDVKM. Trimming took off 2 bases at V and 2 bases at J, with 9 bases between the two ends. The CDR3 runs to 14 residues. The CDR3 protein is CASSLIQANYGYTF. The CDR3 region has the DNA TGTGCCAGCAGTTTAATCCAGGCAAACTATGGCTACACCTTC.

V and J are TRBV7-2 and TRBJ2-3, with TRBD2 identical over 8 bases. V shed 0 bases and J 3 bases; nucleotides not matched to a gene: 2. The germline V gene encodes CDR1 SGHTA and CDR2 FQGNSA. There are 15 residues in the CDR3. CDR3 sequence (DNA): TGTGCCAGCAGCTTAGCCGGGGGGGTTACAGATACGCAGTATTTT. Amino acids: CASSLAGGVTDTQYF.

The CDR3 DNA reads TGCGCCAGCAGCTTGAGTCTTCAGGGGAGCGAGCAGTACTTC. This translates into CASSLSLQGSEQYF. The chain carries TRBV5-1 and TRBJ2-7; D may be TRBD1 (6 bases). Germline V gives CDR1 SGHRS, CDR2 YFSETQ. The CDR3 runs to 14 residues. Trimming took 1 base from V and 6 from J, leaving 14 bases between them.

The table lists this clone with a count of one. This chain joins TRBV21-1 and TRBJ2-1; the table assigns TRBD2, which was not confirmed against the DNA. TRBV21-1 is a known pseudogene. This CDR3 is built from 16 residues. In DNA, the CDR3 is TGTGCCAGCAGCAAAGGGGATAGCGGGAGGTGTGATGAGCAGTTCTTC. Translated, it gives CASSKGDSGRCDEQFF.